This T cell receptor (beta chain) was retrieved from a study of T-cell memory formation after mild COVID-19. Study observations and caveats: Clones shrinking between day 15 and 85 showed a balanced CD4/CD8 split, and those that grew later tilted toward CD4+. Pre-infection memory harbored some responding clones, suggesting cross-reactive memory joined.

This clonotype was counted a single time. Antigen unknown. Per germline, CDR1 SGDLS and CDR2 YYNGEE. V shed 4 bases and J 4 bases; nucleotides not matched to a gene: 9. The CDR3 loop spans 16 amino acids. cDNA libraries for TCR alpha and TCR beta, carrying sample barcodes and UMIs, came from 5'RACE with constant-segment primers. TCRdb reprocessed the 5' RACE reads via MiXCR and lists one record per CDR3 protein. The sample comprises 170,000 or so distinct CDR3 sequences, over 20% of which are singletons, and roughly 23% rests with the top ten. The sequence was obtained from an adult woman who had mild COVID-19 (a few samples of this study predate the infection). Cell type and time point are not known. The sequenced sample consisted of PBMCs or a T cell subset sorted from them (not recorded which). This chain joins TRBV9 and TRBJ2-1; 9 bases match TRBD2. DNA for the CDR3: TGTGCCAGCAGCCCAGGAGCGGGAGGAGAGTACAATGAGCAGTTCTTC. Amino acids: CASSPGAGGEYNEQFF.